This T cell receptor beta chain was sequenced for a study of breast tumors, draining lymph nodes, adjacent tissues. The CDR3 extends over 12 amino acids. TCRdb used MiXCR to reprocess the multiplex PCR reads, holding one entry per CDR3 protein. This sample has around 12,000 distinct CDR3 sequences; approximately 70% occur once, and the top ten carry about two fifths. Comment on this clonotype: Its antigen is unknown. A junction boundary mismatches the germline segment, possibly from a read error.

The study, taken as a whole, reports: That most tumor T cells come from lymph nodes remained unproven.

The material sequenced was tumor-adjacent breast tissue. The chain has TRBV12-3 or TRBV12-4 and TRBJ2-7, with D unclear. This clonotype was sampled from a female donor with breast cancer. Some clones in this sample may be carry-over from other donors' samples. This chain's CDR3 is CASSSGWYGQYF. The CDR3 coding sequence is TGTGCCAGCAGTTCAGGTTGGTACGGGCAGTACTTC.